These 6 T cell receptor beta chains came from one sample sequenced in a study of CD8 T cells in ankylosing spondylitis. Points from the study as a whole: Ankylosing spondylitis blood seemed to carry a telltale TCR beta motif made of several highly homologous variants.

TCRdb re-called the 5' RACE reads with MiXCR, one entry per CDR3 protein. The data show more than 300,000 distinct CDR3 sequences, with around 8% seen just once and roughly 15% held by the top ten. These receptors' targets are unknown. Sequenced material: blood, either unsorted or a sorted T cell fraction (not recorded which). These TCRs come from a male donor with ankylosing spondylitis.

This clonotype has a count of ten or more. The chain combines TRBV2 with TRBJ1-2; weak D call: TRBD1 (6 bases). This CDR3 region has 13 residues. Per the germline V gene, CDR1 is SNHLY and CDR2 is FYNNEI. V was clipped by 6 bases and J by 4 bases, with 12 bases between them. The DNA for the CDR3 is TGTGCCAGCAGCAGACAGGTCCCCTATGGCTACACCTTC. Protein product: CASSRQVPYGYTF.

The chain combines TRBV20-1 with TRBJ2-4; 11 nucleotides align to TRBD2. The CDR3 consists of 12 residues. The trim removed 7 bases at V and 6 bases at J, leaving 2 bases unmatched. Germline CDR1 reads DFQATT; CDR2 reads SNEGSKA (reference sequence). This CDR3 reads CSVGTSGNIQYF. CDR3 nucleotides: TGCAGTGTAGGGACTAGCGGAAACATTCAGTACTTC.

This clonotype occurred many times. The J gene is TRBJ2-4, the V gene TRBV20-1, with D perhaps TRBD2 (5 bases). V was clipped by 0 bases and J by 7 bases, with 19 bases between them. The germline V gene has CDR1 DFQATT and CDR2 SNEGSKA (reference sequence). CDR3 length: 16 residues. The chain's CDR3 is CSARDAGRQRLNIQYF. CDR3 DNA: TGCAGTGCTAGAGATGCGGGTAGGCAGAGGTTGAACATTCAGTACTTC.

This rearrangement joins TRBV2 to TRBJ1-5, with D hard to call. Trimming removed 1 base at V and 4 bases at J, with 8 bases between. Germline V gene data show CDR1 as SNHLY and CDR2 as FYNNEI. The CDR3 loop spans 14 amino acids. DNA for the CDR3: TGTGCCAGCAGTGAAGTCGCAGTAAATCAGCCCCAGCATTTT. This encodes CASSEVAVNQPQHF.

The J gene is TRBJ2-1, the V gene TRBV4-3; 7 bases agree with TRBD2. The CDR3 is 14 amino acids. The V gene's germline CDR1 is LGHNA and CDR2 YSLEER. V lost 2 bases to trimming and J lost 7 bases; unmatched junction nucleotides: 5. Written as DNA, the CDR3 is TGCGCCAGCAGCCAAAACGGGAGGATGAATGAGCAGTTCTTC. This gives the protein CASSQNGRMNEQFF.

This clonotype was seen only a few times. The DNA of the CDR3 is TGTGCCAGTAGCCCGCAGGTGGCCGGGGAGCTGTTTTTT. Its protein product is CASSPQVAGELFF. The chain employs TRBV19 and TRBJ2-2; no clear D gene. The CDR3 sequence is 13 residues long. The V gene's germline CDR1 is LNHDA and CDR2 SQIVND (reference sequence). V was clipped by 6 bases and J by 6 bases, with 11 bases between them.